This entry describes one T cell receptor beta chain. The entry originates in a study of blood T cell repertoires in COVID-19. Study in general: Material from acute and convalescent COVID-19 was sourced from the United States, Italy and Spain. From T cells, B-cell-depleted T cells, or PBMCs came the material, which was cDNA or gDNA.

The V gene lost 4 bases and the J gene lost 1 base, with 13 bases spanning the gap. The V gene's germline CDR1 is LGHDT and CDR2 YNNKEL (reference sequence). CDR3 length: 16 residues. Per the original data handling: Counts of nucleated cells, estimated from reference gene primer amplification, were obtained. Only in-frame clones appear in the TCRdb table, and some are missing; sequencing was by immunoSEQ multiplex PCR. From that table come the V and J calls and clone size; the DNA was used to work out D and trimming. The table includes approximately 130,000 clones, 70% to 90% detected once. The TCR originated in a human donor in a cohort sampled during active COVID-19. The chain joins TRBV3-1 (or the pseudogene TRBV3-2) to TRBJ2-2; possibly TRBD2 for D (6 bases). The sequenced sample consisted of peripheral blood. Here the CDR3 reads CASSPPGLQNTGELFF. CDR3 DNA sequence: TGTGCCAGCAGCCCCCCGGGACTCCAGAACACCGGGGAGCTGTTTTTT.